This T cell receptor beta chain was retrieved from a study of T cells in Graves' hyperthyroidism and ophthalmopathy. Regions amplified from RNA transcripts were the TCR beta CDR3 regions. RT-PCR in the first round (using the HTBI primer set) targeted the TCR CDR3. TCRdb reprocessed the multiplex PCR reads with MiXCR, giving one entry per CDR3 protein. The profile shows about 400,000 distinct CDR3 sequences, more than 12% of them singletons. Study outcomes and limitations: In the blood, most expanded thyroid clonotypes above 0.001 appeared as well.

Uncontrolled infections, other autoimmune diseases, pregnancy or lactation led to exclusion of patients. In making diagnoses, clinical symptoms, serum thyroxine and TRAb, thyroid ultrasound and orbital computed tomography were all used. In the case of this clonotype: Antigen: not known.

The ends lost 2 bases at V and 0 bases at J; junction bases unmatched: 2. Germline assignment: CDR1 SGDLS and CDR2 YYNGEE. The CDR3 extends over 15 amino acids. Sequences were obtained from blood. This TCR was sampled from a woman aged 30 to 39 with Graves' hyperthyroidism. V is TRBV9 and J is TRBJ1-5; 7 bases agree with TRBD1. The DNA of the CDR3 is TGTGCCAGCAGCGTCAGGGGGTATAGCAATCAGCCCCAGCATTTT. It is translated as CASSVRGYSNQPQHF. The full variable domain, in which reference TRBV9 and TRBJ1-5 provide the parts outside the CDR3, is DSGVTQTPKHLITATGQRVTLRCSPRSGDLSVYWYQQSLDQGLQFLIQYYNGEERAKGNILERFSAQQFPDLHSELNLSSLELGDSALYFCASSVRGYSNQPQHFGDGTRLSIL.